A single T cell receptor (beta chain) is shown here with its context. The repertoire was sequenced with immunoSEQ multiplex PCR; TCRdb's copy has only in-frame clones and lacks some. The repertoire holds fewer than 40,000 clones, with 92% as singletons. With V trimmed by 6 bases and J by 4 bases, 8 bases remained unmatched. Germline values: CDR1 MNHNY, CDR2 SVGAGI (reference sequence). The length of the CDR3 is 14 residues. This sample is drawn from a study of neoadjuvant nivolumab and ipilimumab in lung cancer. The TCR comes from an adult with non-small cell lung cancer. Sequences were derived from peripheral blood, sampled after neoadjuvant nivolumab, alone or with ipilimumab, at or shortly before surgery. This chain joins TRBV6-6 and TRBJ1-1; the match to TRBD1 covers 7 bases. In nucleotides, the CDR3 is TGTGCCAGCAGGGAAACAGGGGTCCCCACTGAAGCTTTCTTT. Translation: CASRETGVPTEAFF.